This entry features one T cell receptor (beta chain) sequence. The antigen is unknown. Every patient had relapsed following autologous stem cell transplantation, and cohorts differed in brentuximab vedotin exposure. This sample was taken from a study of PD-1 blockade in classical Hodgkin lymphoma. Study as a whole: Every 2 weeks, patients had 3 mg/kg nivolumab intravenously. Overall study results and limits: Diversity in CD4+ TCRs, unlike that measured in CD8+ TCRs, had risen significantly by C4D1. Possible causes of repertoire differences, disease activity or prior therapy, remain undefined. Baseline diversity was lower in partial responders and progressors than complete responders.

The CDR3 consists of 12 residues. V lost 8 bases to trimming and J lost 4 bases, with 12 bases between them. Germline assignment: CDR1 ENHRY and CDR2 SYGVKD. Method: immunoSEQ multiplex PCR; TCRdb's copy keeps in-frame clones and lacks some. The table includes about 13,000 clones, around nine tenths detected once. The chain couples TRBV10-3 to TRBJ2-7; D call uncertain. The sequence came from a human donor with classical Hodgkin lymphoma. The sequences come from peripheral blood mononuclear cells (PBMCs), collected at baseline. In DNA form, the CDR3 reads TGTGCCATCGGCCCGGGTATATACGAGCAGTACTTC. Its translation is CAIGPGIYEQYF.